A single sample is the source of the 11 T cell receptor beta chains below, sequenced in a study of CD4+ T cells in melanoma. Generated by immunoSEQ multiplex PCR, the TCRdb table keeps only in-frame clones and is missing some. The repertoire holds roughly 60,000 clones, over 60% seen once, with around 5% in the top ten. Sequencing was done on a sample of tumor tissue. Source of these receptors: a human donor with melanoma.

Only one count was recorded for this clone. The gene calls are TRBV11-2 and TRBJ2-7; TRBD1 is a possible D gene (6 bases). This CDR3 is 16 amino acids long. The germline V gene has CDR1 SGHAT and CDR2 FQNNGV. Trimming removed 1 base at V and 3 bases at J, with 16 bases between. This CDR3 reads CASSLVVIGQHYEQYF. The CDR3 DNA reads TGTGCCAGCAGCTTAGTAGTTATCGGACAGCACTACGAGCAGTACTTC.

The chain uses TRBV14 and TRBJ2-1, with TRBD2 matching 7 bases. The trim removed 5 bases at V and 7 bases at J, leaving 14 bases unmatched. The germline V gene encodes CDR1 SGHDN and CDR2 FVKESK. The CDR3 covers 16 residues. CDR3 residues: CASSARWGGVPNEQFF. The CDR3 DNA reads as TGTGCCAGCAGCGCGAGGTGGGGGGGGGTCCCTAATGAGCAGTTCTTC.

This chain connects TRBV7-2 to TRBJ2-7; the D is unclear. This CDR3 has 13 residues. From germline, CDR1 is SGHTA and CDR2 FQGNSA. V lost 1 base, J lost 0 bases, and 4 bases lay in between. This CDR3 is CASSLERSYEQYF. In DNA, the CDR3 is TGTGCCAGCAGCTTAGAGCGCTCCTACGAGCAGTACTTC.

This clone was seen more than once but under ten times. The rearrangement uses TRBV10-2 and TRBJ2-5; D ambiguous. Germline CDR1 is WSHSY and CDR2 is SAAADI. The V end lost 3 bases, the J end lost 5 bases, and 10 bases lay between the germline ends. CDR3 size: 13 residues. This chain's CDR3 is CASSDRPKETQYF. CDR3 sequence (DNA): TGCGCCAGCAGTGACAGGCCAAAGGAGACCCAGTACTTC.

This clone was counted only a few times. This chain connects TRBV7-3 to TRBJ2-7; 8 bases are shared with TRBD1. The V segment lost 6 bases and the J segment 4 bases; nucleotides outside the gene matches: 8. The CDR3 consists of 14 residues. Germline V gene sequence: CDR1 SGHTA, CDR2 FQGTGA. The CDR3 DNA is TGTGCCAGCAGTGCCGGGACAGGACCTTACGAGCAGTACTTC. It encodes CASSAGTGPYEQYF.

Turning to this clone: The junction shows a germline mismatch at one end, possibly a read error. The V gene is TRBV6-6, the J gene TRBJ1-1; a possible D gene is TRBD1 (6 bases). The CDR3 covers 15 residues. Germline assignment: CDR1 MNHNY and CDR2 SVGAGI (reference sequence). CDR3 region: CATSSGVYMNTEAFF. CDR3 nucleotides: TGTGCCACCAGTTCAGGGGTATACATGAACACTGAAGCTTTCTTT.

The genes are TRBV7-9 and TRBJ1-2; D is unresolved. V lost 2 bases to trimming and J lost 11 bases, with 15 bases between them. In germline, CDR1 is SEHNR, CDR2 FQNEAQ (reference sequence). The CDR3 totals 13 residues. The CDR3 region is CASSLPGERMYTF. The CDR3, as DNA: TGTGCCAGCAGCTTACCCGGTGAGAGGATGTACACCTTC.

The rearrangement joins TRBV15 to TRBJ1-5; D is ambiguous. The length of the CDR3 is 15 residues. In germline, CDR1 is LNHNV, CDR2 YYDKDF (reference sequence). Trimming took 0 bases from V and 4 from J, leaving 10 bases between them. DNA for the CDR3: TGTGCCACCAGCAGAGATAGGGCCACTAATCAGCCCCAGCATTTT. Protein: CATSRDRATNQPQHF.

Sample share makes this clone medium-sized. This chain connects TRBV2 to TRBJ1-5; TRBD1 matches 7 bases. Trimming took 3 bases from V and 4 from J; bases not matched to a gene: 6. CDR3 length: 15 amino acids. Germline V CDR1 and CDR2: SNHLY, FYNNEI. The CDR3 is CASSELGQANQPQHF. For the CDR3, the DNA is TGTGCCAGCAGTGAGTTAGGACAGGCAAATCAGCCCCAGCATTTT.

V and J are TRBV27 and TRBJ2-7; D remains ambiguous. The CDR3 consists of 14 residues. In germline, CDR1 is MNHEY, CDR2 SMNVEV (reference sequence). V shed 8 bases and J shed 3 bases, with 17 bases lying between them. The DNA of the CDR3 is TGTGCCAGCGCCTCGTGGACCAGGAACTACGAGCAGTACTTC. Protein sequence: CASASWTRNYEQYF.

V gene TRBV7-2 combines with J gene TRBJ2-7, with a possible D match to TRBD1 (6 bases). Trimming took off 5 bases at V and 1 base at J, with 12 bases between the two ends. Germline V gene data show CDR1 as SGHTA and CDR2 as FQGNSA. CDR3 size: 14 residues. The CDR3: CASSPTGISYEQYF. The CDR3 DNA is TGTGCCAGCAGCCCAACAGGGATTTCCTACGAGCAGTACTTC.